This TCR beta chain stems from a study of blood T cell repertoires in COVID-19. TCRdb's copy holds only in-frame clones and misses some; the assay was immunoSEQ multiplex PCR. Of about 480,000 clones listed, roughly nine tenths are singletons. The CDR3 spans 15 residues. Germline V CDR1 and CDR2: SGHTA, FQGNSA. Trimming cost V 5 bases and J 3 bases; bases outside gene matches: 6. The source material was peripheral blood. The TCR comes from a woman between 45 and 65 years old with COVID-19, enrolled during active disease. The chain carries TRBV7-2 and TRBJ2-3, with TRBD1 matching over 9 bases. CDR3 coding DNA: TGTGCCAGCAGCCCCCCCGGACAGGGGACAGATACGCAGTATTTT. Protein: CASSPPGQGTDTQYF.